These T cell receptor beta chains were read from a single sample in a study of blood T cell repertoires in COVID-19. This table comes from immunoSEQ multiplex PCR, and its TCRdb copy is limited to in-frame clones, with some not included. Of approximately 230,000 clones listed, around 80% are singletons. Material for sequencing was peripheral blood. These receptors were collected from a man at least 80 years old with acute or convalescent COVID-19. Both conserved end residues are part of each CDR3. Fields, in order: D gene, clone size, V gene, J gene, CDR3 DNA, CDR3 protein. A D gene is named only where the DNA matches it firmly. Not all rows give a size; the values are once, few, many and, for expanded clones, a class.

d_gene: TRBD1; abundance: -; v_gene: TRBV2; j_gene: TRBJ2-5; CDR3nt: TGTGCCAGCAGTGAGGGACAGGGTGAGACCCAGTACTTC; CDR3aa: CASSEGQGETQYF
d_gene: TRBD1; abundance: -; v_gene: TRBV5-1; j_gene: TRBJ2-1; CDR3nt: TGCGCCAGCAGCCCCACAGGGGACTACAATGAGCAGTTCTTC; CDR3aa: CASSPTGDYNEQFF
d_gene: TRBD1; abundance: once; v_gene: TRBV19; j_gene: TRBJ1-2; CDR3nt: TGTGCCAGTAAAAGTGCAGGGGGTTACTATGGCTACACCTTC; CDR3aa: CASKSAGGYYGYTF
d_gene: TRBD1; abundance: -; v_gene: TRBV5-1; j_gene: TRBJ2-5; CDR3nt: TGCGCCAGCAGCTTCTCGACAGGGCAAAAGAAGACCCAGTACTTC; CDR3aa: CASSFSTGQKKTQYF
d_gene: -; abundance: -; v_gene: TRBV5-1; j_gene: TRBJ1-1; CDR3nt: TGCGCCAGCAGCTTGGGGGAGATGAACACTGAAGCTTTCTTT; CDR3aa: CASSLGEMNTEAFF
d_gene: -; abundance: -; v_gene: TRBV12-3/TRBV12-4; j_gene: TRBJ1-2; CDR3nt: TGTGCCATAGAGGGCGGGGGGAACTATGGCTACACCTTC; CDR3aa: CAIEGGGNYGYTF
d_gene: -; abundance: -; v_gene: TRBV11-2; j_gene: TRBJ1-3; CDR3nt: TGTGCCAGCAGCTTAAAAGGCAGGGGCTCTGGAAACACCATATATTTT; CDR3aa: CASSLKGRGSGNTIYF
d_gene: TRBD1; abundance: -; v_gene: TRBV29-1; j_gene: TRBJ1-2; CDR3nt: TGCAGCGTCCGCGGACAGGGCAGGTTGGGGACCGATGGCTACACCTTC; CDR3aa: CSVRGQGRLGTDGYTF
d_gene: -; abundance: -; v_gene: TRBV7-9; j_gene: TRBJ1-1; CDR3nt: TGTGCCAGCAGCTCCTCCGGGGTGCCGAACACTGAAGCTTTCTTT; CDR3aa: CASSSSGVPNTEAFF
d_gene: TRBD2; abundance: -; v_gene: TRBV27; j_gene: TRBJ2-2; CDR3nt: TGTGCCAGCAGTTTACTAGCGGGAGCACCCTCGGGCACCGGGGAGCTGTTTTTT; CDR3aa: CASSLLAGAPSGTGELFF
d_gene: -; abundance: few; v_gene: TRBV28; j_gene: TRBJ1-2; CDR3nt: TGTGCCAGCAGTTTATATCGACAGTCCTATGGCTACACCTTC; CDR3aa: CASSLYRQSYGYTF
d_gene: -; abundance: -; v_gene: TRBV6-5; j_gene: TRBJ1-2; CDR3nt: TGTGCCAGCAGTACAAATCGCCGAAATTCCTATGGCTACACCTTC; CDR3aa: CASSTNRRNSYGYTF
d_gene: -; abundance: once; v_gene: TRBV20-1; j_gene: TRBJ2-1; CDR3nt: TGCAGTGCTCACCAGGGGTATGAGCAGTTCTTC; CDR3aa: CSAHQGYEQFF
d_gene: -; abundance: -; v_gene: TRBV6-1; j_gene: TRBJ1-6; CDR3nt: TGTGCCAGCAGTGAAGGGAGGATTCGAGCTTCACCCCTCCACTTT; CDR3aa: CASSEGRIRASPLHF
d_gene: TRBD2; abundance: -; v_gene: TRBV6-5; j_gene: TRBJ2-2; CDR3nt: TGTGCCGGCCAGACTAGCGGGAGAGGGGAGCTGTTTTTT; CDR3aa: CAGQTSGRGELFF
d_gene: TRBD1; abundance: -; v_gene: TRBV18; j_gene: TRBJ2-5; CDR3nt: TGTGCCAGCTCACCACCTCCAGGGGGAGAGACCCAGTACTTC; CDR3aa: CASSPPPGGETQYF
d_gene: -; abundance: -; v_gene: TRBV3-1/TRBV3-2; j_gene: TRBJ2-7; CDR3nt: TGTGCCAGCAGCCCCATGAGGTCCTACGAGCAGTACTTC; CDR3aa: CASSPMRSYEQYF